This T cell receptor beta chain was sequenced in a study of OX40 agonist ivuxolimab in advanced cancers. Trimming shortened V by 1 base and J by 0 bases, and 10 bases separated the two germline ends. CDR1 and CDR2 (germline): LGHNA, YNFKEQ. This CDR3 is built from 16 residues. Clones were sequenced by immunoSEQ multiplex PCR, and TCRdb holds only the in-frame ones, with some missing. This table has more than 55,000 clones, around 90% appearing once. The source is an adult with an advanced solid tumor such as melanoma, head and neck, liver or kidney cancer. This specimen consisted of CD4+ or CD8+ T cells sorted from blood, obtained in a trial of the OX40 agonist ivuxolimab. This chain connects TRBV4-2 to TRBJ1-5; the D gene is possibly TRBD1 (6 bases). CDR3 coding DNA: TGTGCCAGCAGCCAAGGCCAGGGGTTTAGCAATCAGCCCCAGCATTTT. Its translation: CASSQGQGFSNQPQHF.